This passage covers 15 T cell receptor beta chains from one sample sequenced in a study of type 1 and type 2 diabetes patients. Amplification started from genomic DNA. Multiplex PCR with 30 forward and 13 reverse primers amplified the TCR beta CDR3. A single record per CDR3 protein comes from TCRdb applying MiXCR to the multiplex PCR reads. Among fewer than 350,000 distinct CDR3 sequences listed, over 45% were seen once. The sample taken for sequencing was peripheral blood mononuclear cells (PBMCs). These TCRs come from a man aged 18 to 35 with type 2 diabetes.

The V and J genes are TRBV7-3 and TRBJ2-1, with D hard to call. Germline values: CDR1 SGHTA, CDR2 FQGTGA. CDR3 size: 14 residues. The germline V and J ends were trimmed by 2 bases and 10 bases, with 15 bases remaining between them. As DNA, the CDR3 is TGTGCCAGCAGCTTAGGCAGTGGGGTTCTGGAGCAGTTCTTC. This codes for CASSLGSGVLEQFF.

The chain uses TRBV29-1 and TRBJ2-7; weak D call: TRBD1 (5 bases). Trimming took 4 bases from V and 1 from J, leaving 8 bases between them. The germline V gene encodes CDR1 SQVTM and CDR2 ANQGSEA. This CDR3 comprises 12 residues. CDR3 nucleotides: TGCAGCGTTGTAGACAGTTCCTACGAGCAGTACTTC. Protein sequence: CSVVDSSYEQYF.

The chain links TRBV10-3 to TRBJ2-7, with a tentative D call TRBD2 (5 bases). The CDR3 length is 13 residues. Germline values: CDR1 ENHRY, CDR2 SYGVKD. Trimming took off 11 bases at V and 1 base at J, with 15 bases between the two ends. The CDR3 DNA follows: TGTGCCTGGAGGAGAGGAGAATCCTACGAGCAGTACTTC. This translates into CAWRRGESYEQYF.

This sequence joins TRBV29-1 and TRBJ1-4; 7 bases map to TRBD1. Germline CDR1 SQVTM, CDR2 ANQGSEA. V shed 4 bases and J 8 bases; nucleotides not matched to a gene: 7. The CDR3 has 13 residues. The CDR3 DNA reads TGCAGCGTTGCTACAGGGGAGCCAGAAAAACTGTTTTTT. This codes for CSVATGEPEKLFF.

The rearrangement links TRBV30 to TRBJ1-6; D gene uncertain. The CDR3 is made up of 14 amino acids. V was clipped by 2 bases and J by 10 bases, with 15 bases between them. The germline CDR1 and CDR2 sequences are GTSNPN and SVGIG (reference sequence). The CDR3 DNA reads TGTGCCTGGAGTCCACTTACCACGGGGTCACCCCTCCACTTT. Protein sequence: CAWSPLTTGSPLHF.

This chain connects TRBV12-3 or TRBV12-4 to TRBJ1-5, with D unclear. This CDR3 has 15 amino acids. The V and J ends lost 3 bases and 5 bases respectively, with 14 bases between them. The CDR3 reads CASSFGRRADQPQHF. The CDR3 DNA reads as TGTGCCAGCAGTTTTGGTAGGAGGGCAGATCAGCCCCAGCATTTT.

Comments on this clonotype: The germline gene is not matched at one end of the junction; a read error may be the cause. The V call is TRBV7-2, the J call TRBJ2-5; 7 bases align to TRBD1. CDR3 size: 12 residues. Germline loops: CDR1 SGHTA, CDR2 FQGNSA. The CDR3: CASSLGFDREHF. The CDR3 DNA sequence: TGTGCCAGCAGCTTAGGGTTCGACAGGGAACACTTC. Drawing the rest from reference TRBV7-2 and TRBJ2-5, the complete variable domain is GAGVSQSPSNKVTEKGKDVELRCDPISGHTALYWYRQSLGQGLEFLIYFQGNSAPDKSGLPSDRFSAERTGGSVSTLTIQRTQQEDSAVYLCASSLGFDREHFGPGTRLLVL.

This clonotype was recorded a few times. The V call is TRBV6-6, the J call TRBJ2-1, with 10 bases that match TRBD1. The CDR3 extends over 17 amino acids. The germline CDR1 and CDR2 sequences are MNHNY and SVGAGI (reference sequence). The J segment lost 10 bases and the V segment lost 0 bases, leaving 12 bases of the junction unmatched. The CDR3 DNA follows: TGTGCCAGCAGTTACTCGATCGGACAGGGGGTCAGTACGGAGCAGTTCTTC. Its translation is CASSYSIGQGVSTEQFF.

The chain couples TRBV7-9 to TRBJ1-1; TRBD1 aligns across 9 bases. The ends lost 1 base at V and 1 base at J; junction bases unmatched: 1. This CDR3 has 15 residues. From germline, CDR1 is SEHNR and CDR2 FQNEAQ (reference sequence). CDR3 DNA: TGTGCCAGCAGCTTAGGGGGACAGGGGAACACTGAAGCTTTCTTT. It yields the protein CASSLGGQGNTEAFF. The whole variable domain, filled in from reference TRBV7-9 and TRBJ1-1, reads DTGVSQNPRHKITKRGQNVTFRCDPISEHNRLYWYRQTLGQGPEFLTYFQNEAQLEKSRLLSDRFSAERPKGSFSTLEIQRTEQGDSAMYLCASSLGGQGNTEAFFGQGTRLTVV.

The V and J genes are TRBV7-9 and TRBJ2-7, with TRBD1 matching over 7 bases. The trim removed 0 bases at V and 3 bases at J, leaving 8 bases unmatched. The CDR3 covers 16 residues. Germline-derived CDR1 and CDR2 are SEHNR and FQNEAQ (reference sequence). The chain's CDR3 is CASSLAAGQANYEQYF. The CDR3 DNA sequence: TGTGCCAGCAGCTTAGCGGCTGGACAGGCTAACTACGAGCAGTACTTC.

In DNA, the CDR3 is TGCGCCAGCAGCCTAACTAGCGGGGGGGCGGCAGATACGCAGTATTTT. Amino acids: CASSLTSGGAADTQYF. The chain joins TRBV4-1 to TRBJ2-3, with 13 bases that match TRBD2. Trimming at V came to 4 bases and at J to 4 bases, leaving 5 bases not matched to a gene. This CDR3 has 16 residues. CDR1 is MGHRA and CDR2 is YSYEKL in the germline V gene.

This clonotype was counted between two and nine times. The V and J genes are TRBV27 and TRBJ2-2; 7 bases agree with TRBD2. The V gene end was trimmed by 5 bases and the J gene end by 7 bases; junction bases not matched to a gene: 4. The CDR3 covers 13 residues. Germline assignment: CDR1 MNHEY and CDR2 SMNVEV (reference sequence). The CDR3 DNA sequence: TGTGCCAGCAGTCAAGGCGGGGGCGGGGAGCTGTTTTTT. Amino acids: CASSQGGGGELFF.

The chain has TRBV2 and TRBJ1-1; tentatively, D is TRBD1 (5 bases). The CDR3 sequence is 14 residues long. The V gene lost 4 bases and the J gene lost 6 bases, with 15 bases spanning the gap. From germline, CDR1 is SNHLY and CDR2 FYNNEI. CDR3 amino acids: CASSGSRGWAEAFF. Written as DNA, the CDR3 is TGTGCCAGCAGTGGGTCTAGGGGATGGGCTGAAGCTTTCTTT.

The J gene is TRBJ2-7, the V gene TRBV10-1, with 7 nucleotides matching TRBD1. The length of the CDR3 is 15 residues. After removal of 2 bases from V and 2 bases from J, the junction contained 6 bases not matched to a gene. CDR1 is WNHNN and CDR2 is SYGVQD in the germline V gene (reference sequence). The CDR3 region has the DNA TGCGCCAGCAGTGAGCGGAGACAGGGAGCCTACGAGCAGTACTTC. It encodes CASSERRQGAYEQYF.

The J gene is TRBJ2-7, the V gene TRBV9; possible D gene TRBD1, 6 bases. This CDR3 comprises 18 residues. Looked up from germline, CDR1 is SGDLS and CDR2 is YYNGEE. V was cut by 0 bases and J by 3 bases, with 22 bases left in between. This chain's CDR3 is CASSVVAIKPSGHYEQYF. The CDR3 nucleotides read TGTGCCAGCAGCGTAGTCGCTATTAAGCCATCGGGACACTACGAGCAGTACTTC.